This TCR beta chain comes out of a study of Graves' ophthalmopathy and Graves' hyperthyroidism. Overall study findings and caveats: Blood also harbored most expanded thyroid clonotypes above 0.001 frequency.

Presentation of ophthalmopathy in the donors involved moderate-to-severe activity, CAS ≥3, NOSPECS ≥4 and a duration under 3 months. A word on this clonotype: Its antigen is as yet unknown. The junction does not match germline at one end; this may be a read error.

For repertoire sequencing, the TCR beta CDR3 regions were amplified from RNA transcripts. HTBI-primed first-round RT-PCR preceded second-round multiplex PCR. TCRdb ran MiXCR on the multiplex PCR reads and lists one entry per CDR3 protein. This sample has about 240,000 distinct CDR3 sequences, with 45% found just once. The sequencing sample was made of peripheral blood. This clonotype was sampled from an adult man with Graves' ophthalmopathy.

DNA of the CDR3: TGTGCCAGCGGCTTAGCGGTTGACTACGAGCAGTACTTC. Its translation: CASGLAVDYEQYF. The chain joins TRBV7-6 to TRBJ2-7; D might be TRBD2 (6 bases). CDR3 length equals 13 residues. Germline lookup yields CDR1 SGHVS and CDR2 FNYEAQ. Full variable domain (rest looked up from reference TRBV7-6 and TRBJ2-7): GAGVSQSPRYKVTKRGQDVALRCDPISGHVSLYWYRQALGQGPEFLTYFNYEAQQDKSGLPNDRFSAERPEGSISTLTIQRTEQRDSAMYRCASGLAVDYEQYFGPGTRLTVT.